A single sample is the source of the 21 T cell receptor beta chains below, sequenced in a study of Ad26.COV2.S vaccination and SARS-CoV-2 variants. Treatment indicated: roughly 19 received Ad26.COV2.S at low or high dose, single or two shots; 5 received placebo; per-sample allocation not given. The study sampled participants on day 63 after the first vaccine or placebo injection. The repertoire was sequenced with immunoSEQ multiplex PCR; TCRdb's copy has only in-frame clones and lacks some. The repertoire holds about 440,000 clones, with about 90% as singletons. Sequenced material: peripheral blood, taken in a trial of Ad26.COV2.S vaccine versus placebo. The source is a person between 18 and 65 years old who received the Ad26.COV2.S COVID-19 vaccine or a placebo.

The chain employs TRBV2 and TRBJ2-5; tentatively, D is TRBD2 (5 bases). Germline V gene sequence: CDR1 SNHLY, CDR2 FYNNEI. The CDR3 runs 13 residues. Trimming took 5 bases from V and 1 from J, leaving 8 bases between them. CDR3 sequence reads: CASSREAQETQYF. Here the CDR3 DNA reads TGTGCCAGCAGTCGGGAAGCCCAAGAGACCCAGTACTTC.

The chain links TRBV27 to TRBJ2-7; the D is unclear. Looked up from germline, CDR1 is MNHEY and CDR2 is SMNVEV (reference sequence). The CDR3 totals 13 residues. Between the trimmed V and J ends, which lost 2 bases and 4 bases, there was a span of 9 bases. For the CDR3, the DNA is TGTGCCAGCAGTTTAGGCAGGAGATACGAGCAGTACTTC. Protein product: CASSLGRRYEQYF.

V and J are TRBV9 and TRBJ2-5; tentatively, D is TRBD1 or TRBD2 (6 bases each). The germline V and J ends were trimmed by 3 bases and 2 bases, with 17 bases remaining between them. CDR3 length equals 16 residues. CDR1 SGDLS and CDR2 YYNGEE come from the germline V gene. CDR3 region: CASSAGGGTLQETQYF. In DNA form, the CDR3 reads TGTGCCAGCAGCGCCGGTGGCGGGACACTTCAAGAGACCCAGTACTTC.

The gene calls are TRBV28 and TRBJ2-1, with a tentative D call TRBD1 (6 bases). The CDR3 is 15 residues long. Germline V lookup: CDR1 MDHEN, CDR2 SYDVKM. With 1 base removed from V and 8 bases from J, the gap between germline ends came to 15 bases. The CDR3 DNA is TGTGCCAGCAGTTTATTCAGGGGTCGGTCCGATGAGCAGTTCTTC. It translates to CASSLFRGRSDEQFF.

V gene TRBV6-6 combines with J gene TRBJ1-1, with 12 bases aligning to TRBD1. Germline-derived CDR1 and CDR2 are MNHNY and SVGAGI (reference sequence). This CDR3 spans 15 amino acids. Trimming removed 2 bases from V and 11 bases from J; junction bases left unmatched: 9. CDR3 DNA: TGTGCCAGCAGTTACAGTCCGGGACAGGGGGCCTGGGCTTTCTTT. Protein product: CASSYSPGQGAWAFF.

The chain employs TRBV6-2 or TRBV6-3 and TRBJ2-1; 10 nucleotides agree with TRBD2. V was pared by 2 bases and J by 5 bases, with 3 bases of the junction left unmatched. Germline V gene sequence: CDR1 MNHEY, CDR2 SVGEGT. The length of the CDR3 is 15 residues. The DNA of the CDR3 is TGTGCCAGCAGTTACCGACTAGCGGGTGACAATGAGCAGTTCTTC. It specifies CASSYRLAGDNEQFF.

This clone was detected once. The rearrangement uses TRBV28 and TRBJ2-1, with 13 bases fitting TRBD2. The CDR3 consists of 15 residues. Per the germline V gene, CDR1 is MDHEN and CDR2 is SYDVKM. V lost 4 bases to trimming and J lost 10 bases; unmatched junction nucleotides: 7. This CDR3 reads CASSSGLAGVREQFF. The CDR3 DNA reads TGTGCCAGCAGTTCCGGACTAGCGGGAGTCAGGGAGCAGTTCTTC.

This chain links TRBV7-3 with TRBJ2-6, with D possibly matching TRBD2 (5 bases). The CDR3 has 15 amino acids. With 6 bases removed from V and 4 bases from J, the gap between germline ends came to 13 bases. Germline CDR1 is SGHTA and CDR2 is FQGTGA. Here the CDR3 DNA reads TGTGCCAGCAGGACTGAGGGTGCCGGGGCCAACGTCCTGACTTTC. Its protein product is CASRTEGAGANVLTF.

The chain links TRBV4-1 to TRBJ2-3; D perhaps matches TRBD1 (5 bases). Germline V gene data show CDR1 as MGHRA and CDR2 as YSYEKL. V was trimmed by 1 base and J by 6 bases, leaving 11 bases between them. This CDR3 is built from 14 residues. The chain's CDR3 is CASSQGQGRDTQYF. The CDR3 DNA reads as TGCGCCAGCAGCCAAGGGCAGGGAAGGGATACGCAGTATTTT.

The chain employs TRBV7-2 and TRBJ2-5; possibly TRBD1 or TRBD2 for D (5 bases each). Per germline, CDR1 SGHTA and CDR2 FQGNSA. This CDR3 comprises 14 residues. Trimming removed 4 bases from V and 7 bases from J, with 16 bases in between. The CDR3 bases are TGTGCCAGCAGCTCACAGAGGGACCACGGGACCCAGTACTTC. Translation gives CASSSQRDHGTQYF.

This clone was seen a handful of times. The chain uses TRBV2 and TRBJ2-2; 7 nucleotides line up with TRBD1. Unmatched junction bases numbered 6, after V lost 10 bases and J lost 1 base. The germline V gene encodes CDR1 SNHLY and CDR2 FYNNEI. The CDR3 has 14 amino acids. The CDR3 loop reads CATKTGWNTGELFF. The DNA for the CDR3 is TGTGCCACCAAGACAGGGTGGAACACCGGGGAGCTGTTTTTT.

This chain uses TRBV19 with TRBJ1-5; maybe TRBD1 (6 bases). This CDR3 region has 14 residues. Trimming cost V 7 bases and J 4 bases, with 14 bases left between them. Germline assignment: CDR1 LNHDA and CDR2 SQIVND (reference sequence). DNA of the CDR3: TGTGCCAGTAATCAGGGGAGGCGAAATCAGCCCCAGCATTTT. Its translation: CASNQGRRNQPQHF.

This chain's CDR3 is CASSRTGGRYNSPLHF. CDR3 nucleotides: TGTGCCAGCAGCCGGACAGGGGGCCGCTATAATTCACCCCTCCACTTT. V and J are TRBV14 and TRBJ1-6; 11 bases align to TRBD1. CDR1 SGHDN and CDR2 FVKESK come from the germline V gene. After removal of 4 bases from V and 3 bases from J, the junction contained 2 bases not matched to a gene. CDR3 size: 16 residues.

This clone was counted once. The rearrangement uses TRBV13 and TRBJ1-1; D is perhaps TRBD1 (6 bases). Per the germline V gene, CDR1 is PRHDT and CDR2 is FYEKMQ (reference sequence). CDR3 length equals 14 residues. Trimming stripped 5 bases from V and 4 bases from J, with 14 bases between. CDR3 nucleotides: TGTGCCAGCAGCCTGACCACAGGGCTCACTGAAGCTTTCTTT. It specifies CASSLTTGLTEAFF.

The rearrangement joins TRBV5-4 to TRBJ2-3; a possible D gene is TRBD2 (7 bases). Trimming pared 10 bases from V and 4 bases from J, leaving 19 bases between. The CDR3 sequence is 14 residues long. Germline values: CDR1 SGHNT, CDR2 YYREEE (reference sequence). CDR3 in amino acids: CAAGGRARPDTQYF. The CDR3 coding sequence is TGTGCCGCCGGGGGGCGGGCCCGGCCAGATACGCAGTATTTT.

This clone is a singleton in its sample. The chain carries TRBV7-8 and TRBJ1-1; D possibly corresponds to TRBD1 (6 bases). CDR1 is SGHVS, CDR2 FQNEAQ, per germline. The CDR3 length is 17 residues. V was cut by 5 bases and J by 0 bases, with 19 bases left in between. The CDR3 protein is CASSPAGAELLNTEAFF. In DNA, the CDR3 is TGTGCCAGCAGCCCGGCAGGGGCAGAACTATTGAACACTGAAGCTTTCTTT.

The chain is built from TRBV9 and TRBJ1-3; TRBD1 matches 7 bases. J was trimmed by 0 bases and V by 0 bases; bases with no gene match: 15. This CDR3 region has 20 residues. Germline V lookup: CDR1 SGDLS, CDR2 YYNGEE. CDR3 nucleotides: TGTGCCAGCAGCGTAGCCCAGGGGGATCGTCTGGCGAGCTCTGGAAACACCATATATTTT. Encoded protein: CASSVAQGDRLASSGNTIYF. The full variable domain, completed using reference TRBV9 and TRBJ1-3, is DSGVTQTPKHLITATGQRVTLRCSPRSGDLSVYWYQQSLDQGLQFLIQYYNGEERAKGNILERFSAQQFPDLHSELNLSSLELGDSALYFCASSVAQGDRLASSGNTIYFGEGSWLTVV.

The chain combines TRBV18 with TRBJ1-2; the D is unclear. The CDR3 consists of 15 residues. Germline lookup yields CDR1 KGHSH and CDR2 LQKENI. Trimming stripped 2 bases from V and 8 bases from J, with 18 bases between. The CDR3 DNA follows: TGTGCCAGCTCACCAGGGAACGGCAAGTACGAAGGCTACACCTTC. This sequence encodes CASSPGNGKYEGYTF.

The genes are TRBV28 and TRBJ2-7; 14 nucleotides align to TRBD2. CDR1 is MDHEN, CDR2 SYDVKM, per germline. The CDR3 runs 16 residues. V dropped 6 bases and J dropped 5; count of bases not matched to a gene: 9. CDR3 amino acids: CASSSQTSGRVNEQYF. CDR3 nucleotides: TGTGCCAGCAGCTCCCAGACTAGCGGGAGGGTAAACGAGCAGTACTTC.

Worth noting for this clone: Other nucleotide sequences from this sample produce the same CDR3. This chain connects TRBV9 to TRBJ2-1; 8 nucleotides line up with TRBD2. Germline CDR1 SGDLS, CDR2 YYNGEE. This CDR3 contains 14 residues. The V gene end was trimmed by 4 bases and the J gene end by 3 bases; junction bases not matched to a gene: 3. The CDR3 coding sequence is TGTGCCAGCAGCCTTAGCGGGAACTACAATGAGCAGTTCTTC. Its protein product is CASSLSGNYNEQFF.

The V call is TRBV28, the J call TRBJ1-2; the D is unclear. This CDR3 is built from 14 residues. Germline lookup yields CDR1 MDHEN and CDR2 SYDVKM. Trimming took 4 bases from V and 0 from J, leaving 9 bases between them. The CDR3 sequence: CASSSPATNYGYTF. The DNA of the CDR3 is TGTGCCAGCAGTTCTCCAGCGACTAACTATGGCTACACCTTC.